This T cell receptor beta chain was captured by sequencing in a study of shared clonotypes between healthy human individuals. Germline values: CDR1 SGDLS, CDR2 YYNGEE. The CDR3 contains 15 residues. Trimming stripped 4 bases from V and 7 bases from J, with 18 bases between. This clone has just one count. The assay was run at deep level. Only in-frame clones appear in the TCRdb table, and some are missing; sequencing was by immunoSEQ multiplex PCR. The data contain about 480,000 clones, over 60% of them singletons. The gene calls are TRBV9 and TRBJ2-1; TRBD1 or TRBD2 may be the D gene (6 bases each). The sequence was collected from a woman aged 40-49 years in good health. Some clones in this sample may be carry-over from other donors' samples. The source material was PBMCs. CDR3 sequence (DNA): TGTGCCAGCAGCCCCGGAGGGGGTTTCTGGAATGAGCAGTTCTTC. Encoded protein: CASSPGGGFWNEQFF. Using reference TRBV9 and TRBJ2-1 for the parts outside the CDR3, the full variable domain is DSGVTQTPKHLITATGQRVTLRCSPRSGDLSVYWYQQSLDQGLQFLIQYYNGEERAKGNILERFSAQQFPDLHSELNLSSLELGDSALYFCASSPGGGFWNEQFFGPGTRLTVL.